This record looks at one TCR beta chain sequence and its context. Its antigen is not identified. PCR amplification relied on 60 Vbeta primers (plus 13 Jbeta primers). The protocol was immunoSEQ multiplex PCR, while the TCRdb copy is restricted to in-frame clones and leaves out a portion. Recorded for this sample: 25,000 to 30,000 clones. This sample was taken from a study of cytomegalovirus exposure and HLA in healthy donors. Across the whole study: Genetic ancestry analysis placed 75% to 85% of the 300 to 400 donors that were genotyped in the Caucasian-associated cluster. Whole-study findings and limits: Rarity characterized most TCR sequences, yet some public TCRs appeared in many donors.

The CDR3 is 15 amino acids. Germline-derived CDR1 and CDR2 are SGDLS and YYNGEE. V was pared by 0 bases and J by 3 bases, with 10 bases between. Material: PBMCs. This clonotype originated in a man aged 30 to 39 in good health and CMV-seronegative. The rearrangement uses TRBV9 and TRBJ1-3; D uncertain. The CDR3 coding sequence is TGTGCCAGCAGCGTAGCCGGGTTGGTTGGAAACACCATATATTTT. Its protein product is CASSVAGLVGNTIYF.